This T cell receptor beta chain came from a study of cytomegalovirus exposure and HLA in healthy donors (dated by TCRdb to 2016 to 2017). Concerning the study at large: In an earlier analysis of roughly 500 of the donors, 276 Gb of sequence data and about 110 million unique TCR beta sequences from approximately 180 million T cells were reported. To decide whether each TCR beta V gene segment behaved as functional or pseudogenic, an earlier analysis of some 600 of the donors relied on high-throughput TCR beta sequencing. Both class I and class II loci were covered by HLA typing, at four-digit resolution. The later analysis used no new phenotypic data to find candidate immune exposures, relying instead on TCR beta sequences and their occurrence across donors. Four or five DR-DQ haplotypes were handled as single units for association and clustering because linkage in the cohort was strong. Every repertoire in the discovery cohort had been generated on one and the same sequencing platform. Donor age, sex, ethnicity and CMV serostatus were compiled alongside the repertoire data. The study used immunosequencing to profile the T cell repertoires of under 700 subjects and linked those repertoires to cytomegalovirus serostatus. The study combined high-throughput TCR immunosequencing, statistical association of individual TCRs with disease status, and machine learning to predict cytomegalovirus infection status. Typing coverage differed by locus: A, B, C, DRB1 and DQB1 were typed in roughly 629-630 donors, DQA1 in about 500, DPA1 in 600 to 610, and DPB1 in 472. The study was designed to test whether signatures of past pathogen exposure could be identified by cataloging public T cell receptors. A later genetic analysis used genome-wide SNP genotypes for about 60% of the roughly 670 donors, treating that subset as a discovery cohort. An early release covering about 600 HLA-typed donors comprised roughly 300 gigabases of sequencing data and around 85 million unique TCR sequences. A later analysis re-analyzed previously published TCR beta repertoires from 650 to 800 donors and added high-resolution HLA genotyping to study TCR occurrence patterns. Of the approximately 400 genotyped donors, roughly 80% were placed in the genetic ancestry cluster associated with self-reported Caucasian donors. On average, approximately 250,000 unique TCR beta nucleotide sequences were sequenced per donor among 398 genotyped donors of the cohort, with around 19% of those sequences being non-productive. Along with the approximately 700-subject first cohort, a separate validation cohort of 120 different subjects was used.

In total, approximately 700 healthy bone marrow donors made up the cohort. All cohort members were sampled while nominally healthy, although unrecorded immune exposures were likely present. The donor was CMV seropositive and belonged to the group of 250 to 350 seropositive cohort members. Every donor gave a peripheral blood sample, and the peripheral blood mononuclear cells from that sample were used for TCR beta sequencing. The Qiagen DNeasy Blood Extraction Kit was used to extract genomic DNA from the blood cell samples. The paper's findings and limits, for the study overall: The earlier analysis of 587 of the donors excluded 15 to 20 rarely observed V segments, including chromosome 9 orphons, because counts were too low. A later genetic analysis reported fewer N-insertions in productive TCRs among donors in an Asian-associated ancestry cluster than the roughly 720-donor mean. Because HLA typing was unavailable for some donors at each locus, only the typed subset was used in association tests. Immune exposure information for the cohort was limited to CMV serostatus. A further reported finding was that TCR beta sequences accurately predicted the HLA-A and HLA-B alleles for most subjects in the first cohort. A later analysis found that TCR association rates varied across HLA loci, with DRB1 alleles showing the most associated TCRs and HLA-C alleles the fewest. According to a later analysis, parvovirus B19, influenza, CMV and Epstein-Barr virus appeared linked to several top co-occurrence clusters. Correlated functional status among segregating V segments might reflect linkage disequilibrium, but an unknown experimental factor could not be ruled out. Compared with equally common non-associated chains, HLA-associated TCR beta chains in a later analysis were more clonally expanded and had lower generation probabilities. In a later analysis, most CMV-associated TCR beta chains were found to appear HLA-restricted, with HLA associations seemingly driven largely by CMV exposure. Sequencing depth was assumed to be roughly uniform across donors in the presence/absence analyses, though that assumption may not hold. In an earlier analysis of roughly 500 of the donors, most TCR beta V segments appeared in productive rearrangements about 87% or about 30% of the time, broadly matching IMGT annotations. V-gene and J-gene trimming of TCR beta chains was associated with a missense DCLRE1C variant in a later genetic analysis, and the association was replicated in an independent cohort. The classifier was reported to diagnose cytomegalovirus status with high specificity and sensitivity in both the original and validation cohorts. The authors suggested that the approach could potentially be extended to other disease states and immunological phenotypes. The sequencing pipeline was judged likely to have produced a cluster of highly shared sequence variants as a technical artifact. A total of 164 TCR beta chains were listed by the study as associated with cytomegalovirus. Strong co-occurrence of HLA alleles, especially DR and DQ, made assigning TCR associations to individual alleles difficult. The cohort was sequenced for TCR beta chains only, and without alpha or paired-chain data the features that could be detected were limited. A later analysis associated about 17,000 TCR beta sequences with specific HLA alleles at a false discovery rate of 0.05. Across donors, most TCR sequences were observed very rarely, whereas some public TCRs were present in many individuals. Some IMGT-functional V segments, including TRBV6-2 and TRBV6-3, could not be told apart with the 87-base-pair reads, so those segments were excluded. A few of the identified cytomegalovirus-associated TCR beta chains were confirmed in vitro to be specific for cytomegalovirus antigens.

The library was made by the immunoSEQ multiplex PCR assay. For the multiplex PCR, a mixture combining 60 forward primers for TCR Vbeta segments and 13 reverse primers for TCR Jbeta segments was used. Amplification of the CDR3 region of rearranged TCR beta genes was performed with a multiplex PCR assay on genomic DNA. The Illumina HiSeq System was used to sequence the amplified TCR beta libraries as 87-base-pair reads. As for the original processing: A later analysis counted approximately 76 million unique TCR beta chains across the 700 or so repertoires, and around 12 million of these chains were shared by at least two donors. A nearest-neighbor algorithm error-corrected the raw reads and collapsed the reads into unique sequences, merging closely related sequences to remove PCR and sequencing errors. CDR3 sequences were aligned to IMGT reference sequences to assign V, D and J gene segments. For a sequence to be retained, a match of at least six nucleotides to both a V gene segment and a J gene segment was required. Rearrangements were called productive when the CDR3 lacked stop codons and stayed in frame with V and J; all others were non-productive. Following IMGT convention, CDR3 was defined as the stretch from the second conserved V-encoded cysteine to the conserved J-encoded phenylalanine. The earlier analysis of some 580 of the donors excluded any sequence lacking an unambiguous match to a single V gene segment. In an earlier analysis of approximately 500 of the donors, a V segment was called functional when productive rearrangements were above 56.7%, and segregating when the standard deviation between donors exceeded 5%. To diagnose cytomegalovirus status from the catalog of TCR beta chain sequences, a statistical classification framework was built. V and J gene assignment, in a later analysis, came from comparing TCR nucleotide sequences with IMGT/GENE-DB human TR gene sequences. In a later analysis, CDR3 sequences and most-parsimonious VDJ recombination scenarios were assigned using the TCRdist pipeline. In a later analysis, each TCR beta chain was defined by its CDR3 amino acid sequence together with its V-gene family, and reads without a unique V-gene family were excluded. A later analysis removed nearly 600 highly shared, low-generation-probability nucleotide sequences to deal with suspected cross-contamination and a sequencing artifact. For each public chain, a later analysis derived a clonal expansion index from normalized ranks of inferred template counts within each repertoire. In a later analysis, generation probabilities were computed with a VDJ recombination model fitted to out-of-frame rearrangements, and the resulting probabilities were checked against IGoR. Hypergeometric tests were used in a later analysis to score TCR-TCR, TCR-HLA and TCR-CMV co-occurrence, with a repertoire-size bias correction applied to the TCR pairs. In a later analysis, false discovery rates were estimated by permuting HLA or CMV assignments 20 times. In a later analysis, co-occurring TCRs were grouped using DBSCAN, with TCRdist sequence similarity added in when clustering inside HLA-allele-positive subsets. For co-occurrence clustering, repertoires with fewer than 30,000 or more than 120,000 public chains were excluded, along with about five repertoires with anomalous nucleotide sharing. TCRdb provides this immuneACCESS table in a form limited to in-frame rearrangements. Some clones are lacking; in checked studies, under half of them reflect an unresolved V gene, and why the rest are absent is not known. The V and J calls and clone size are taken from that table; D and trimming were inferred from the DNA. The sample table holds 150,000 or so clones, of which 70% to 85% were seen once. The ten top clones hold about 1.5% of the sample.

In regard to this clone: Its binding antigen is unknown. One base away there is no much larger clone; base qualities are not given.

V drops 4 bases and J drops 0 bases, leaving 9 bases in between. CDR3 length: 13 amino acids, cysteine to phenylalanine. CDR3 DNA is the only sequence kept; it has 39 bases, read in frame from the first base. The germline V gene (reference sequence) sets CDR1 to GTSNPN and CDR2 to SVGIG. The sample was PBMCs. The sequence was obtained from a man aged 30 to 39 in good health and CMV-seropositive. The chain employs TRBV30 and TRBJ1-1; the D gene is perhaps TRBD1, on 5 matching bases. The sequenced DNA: TGTGCCTGGAAAACGGGGGTGAACACTGAAGCTTTCTTT. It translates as CAWKTGVNTEAFF. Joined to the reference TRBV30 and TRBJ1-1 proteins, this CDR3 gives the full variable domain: SQTIHQWPATLVQPVGSPLSLECTVEGTSNPNLYWYRQAAGRGLQLLFYSVGIGQISSEVPQNLSASRPQDRQFILSSKKLLLSDSGFYLCAWKTGVNTEAFFGQGTRLTVV.